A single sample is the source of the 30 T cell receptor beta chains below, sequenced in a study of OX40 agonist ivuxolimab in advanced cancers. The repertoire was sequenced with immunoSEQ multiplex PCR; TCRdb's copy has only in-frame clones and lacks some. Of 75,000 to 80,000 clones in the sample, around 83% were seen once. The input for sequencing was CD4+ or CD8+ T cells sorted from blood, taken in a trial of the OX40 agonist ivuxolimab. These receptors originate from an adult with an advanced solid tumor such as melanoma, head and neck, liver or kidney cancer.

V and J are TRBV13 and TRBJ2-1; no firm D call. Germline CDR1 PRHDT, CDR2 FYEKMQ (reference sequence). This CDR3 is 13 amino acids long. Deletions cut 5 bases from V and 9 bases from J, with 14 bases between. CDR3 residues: CASSPPFFREQFF. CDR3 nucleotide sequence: TGTGCCAGCAGCCCCCCCTTTTTCCGTGAGCAGTTCTTC.

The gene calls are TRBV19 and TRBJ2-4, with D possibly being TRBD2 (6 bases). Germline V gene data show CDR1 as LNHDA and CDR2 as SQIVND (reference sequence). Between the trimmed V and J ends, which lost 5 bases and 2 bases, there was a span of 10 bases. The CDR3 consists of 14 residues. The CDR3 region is CASSGGTTKNIQYF. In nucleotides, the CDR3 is TGTGCCAGTAGTGGAGGGACGACCAAAAACATTCAGTACTTC. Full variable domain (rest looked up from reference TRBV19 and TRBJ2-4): DGGITQSPKYLFRKEGQNVTLSCEQNLNHDAMYWYRQDPGQGLRLIYYSQIVNDFQKGDIAEGYSVSREKKESFPLTVTSAQKNPTAFYLCASSGGTTKNIQYFGAGTRLSVL.

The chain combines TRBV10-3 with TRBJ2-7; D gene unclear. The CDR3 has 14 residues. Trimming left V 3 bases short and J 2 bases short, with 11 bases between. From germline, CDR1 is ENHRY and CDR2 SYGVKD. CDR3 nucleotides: TGTGCCATCAGTGAACAGCTCCTTGCCTACGAGCAGTACTTC. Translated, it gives CAISEQLLAYEQYF.

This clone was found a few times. The DNA for the CDR3 is TGTGCCACTGGATCAACAGGGGTCACTGAAGCTTTCTTT. Translated, it gives CATGSTGVTEAFF. The rearrangement uses TRBV19 and TRBJ1-1; TRBD1 matches at 7 bases. CDR1 is LNHDA and CDR2 is SQIVND in the germline V gene (reference sequence). The V segment lost 10 bases and the J segment 4 bases; nucleotides outside the gene matches: 9. CDR3 length equals 13 residues.

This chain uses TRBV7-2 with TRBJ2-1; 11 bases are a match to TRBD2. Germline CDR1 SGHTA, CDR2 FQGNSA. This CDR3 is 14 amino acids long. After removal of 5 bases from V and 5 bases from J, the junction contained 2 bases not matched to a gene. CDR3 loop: CASSRGLADNEQFF. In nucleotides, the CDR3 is TGTGCCAGCAGCCGGGGACTAGCGGACAATGAGCAGTTCTTC.

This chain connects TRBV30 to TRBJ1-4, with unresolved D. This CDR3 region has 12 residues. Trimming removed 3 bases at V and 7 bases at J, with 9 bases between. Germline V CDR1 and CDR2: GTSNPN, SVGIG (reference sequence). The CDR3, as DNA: TGTGCCTGGAGGGTGGATAGTGAAAAACTGTTTTTT. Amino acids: CAWRVDSEKLFF. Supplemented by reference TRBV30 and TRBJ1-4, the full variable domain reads SQTIHQWPATLVQPVGSPLSLECTVEGTSNPNLYWYRQAAGRGLQLLFYSVGIGQISSEVPQNLSASRPQDRQFILSSKKLLLSDSGFYLCAWRVDSEKLFFGSGTQLSVL.

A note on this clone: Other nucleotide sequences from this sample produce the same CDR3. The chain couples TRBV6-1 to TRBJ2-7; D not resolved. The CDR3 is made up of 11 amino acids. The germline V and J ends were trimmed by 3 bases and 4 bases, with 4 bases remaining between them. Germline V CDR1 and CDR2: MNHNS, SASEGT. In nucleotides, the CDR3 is TGTGCCAGCAGTGAGGGGTACGAGCAGTACTTC. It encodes CASSEGYEQYF.

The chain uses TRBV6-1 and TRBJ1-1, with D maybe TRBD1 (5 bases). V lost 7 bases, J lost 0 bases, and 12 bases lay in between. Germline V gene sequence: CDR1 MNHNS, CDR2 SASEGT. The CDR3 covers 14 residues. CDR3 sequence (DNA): TGTGCCAGCACCTATGGGACTGTGAACACTGAAGCTTTCTTT. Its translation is CASTYGTVNTEAFF.

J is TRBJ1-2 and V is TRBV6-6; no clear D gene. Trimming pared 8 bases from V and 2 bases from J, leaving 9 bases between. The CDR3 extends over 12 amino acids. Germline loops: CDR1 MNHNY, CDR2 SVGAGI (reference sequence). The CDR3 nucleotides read TGTGCCAGCTCGGACCGCAACTATGGCTACACCTTC. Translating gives CASSDRNYGYTF.

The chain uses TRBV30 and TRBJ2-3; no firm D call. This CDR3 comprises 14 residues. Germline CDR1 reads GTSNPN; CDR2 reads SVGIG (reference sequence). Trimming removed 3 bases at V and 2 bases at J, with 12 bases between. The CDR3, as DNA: TGTGCCTGGAGGCTCTCGGCGCTCACAGATACGCAGTATTTT. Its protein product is CAWRLSALTDTQYF.

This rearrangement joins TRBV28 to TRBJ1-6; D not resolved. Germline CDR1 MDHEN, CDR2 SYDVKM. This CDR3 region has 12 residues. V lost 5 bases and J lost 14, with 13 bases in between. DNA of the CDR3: TGTGCCAGCAGTCCTTCCTTTCCGGCCCTCCACTTT. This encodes CASSPSFPALHF.

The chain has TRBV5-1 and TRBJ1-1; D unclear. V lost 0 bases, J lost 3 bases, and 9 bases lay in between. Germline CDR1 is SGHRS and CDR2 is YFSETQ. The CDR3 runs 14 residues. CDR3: CASSLGQWDTEAFF. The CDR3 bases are TGCGCCAGCAGCTTGGGACAATGGGACACTGAAGCTTTCTTT.

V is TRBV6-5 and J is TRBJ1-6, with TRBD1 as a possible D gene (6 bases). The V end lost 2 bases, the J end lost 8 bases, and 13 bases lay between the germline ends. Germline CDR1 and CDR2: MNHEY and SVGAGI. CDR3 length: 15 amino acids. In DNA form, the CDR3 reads TGTGCCAGCAGTTACCGACGGGGGCTGGATTCACCCCTCCACTTT. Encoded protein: CASSYRRGLDSPLHF.

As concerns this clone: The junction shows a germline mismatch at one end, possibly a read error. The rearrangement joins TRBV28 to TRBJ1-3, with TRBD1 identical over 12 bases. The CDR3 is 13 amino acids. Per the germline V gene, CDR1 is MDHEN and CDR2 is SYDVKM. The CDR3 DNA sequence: TGTGCCAGCAGTTTATCTCGGGACAGGGGGCCAGATTTT. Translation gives CASSLSRDRGPDF. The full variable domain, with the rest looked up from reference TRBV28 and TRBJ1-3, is DVKVTQSSRYLVKRTGEKVFLECVQDMDHENMFWYRQDPGLGLRLIYFSYDVKMKEKGDIPEGYSVSREKKERFSLILESASTNQTSMYLCASSLSRDRGPDFGEGSWLTVV.

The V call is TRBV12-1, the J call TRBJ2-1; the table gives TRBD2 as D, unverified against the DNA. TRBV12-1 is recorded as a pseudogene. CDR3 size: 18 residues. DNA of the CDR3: TGTGCCAGCAGCTTCCAACTAGCGGGGGGACACTCCTACAATGAGCAGTTCTTC. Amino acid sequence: CASSFQLAGGHSYNEQFF.

CDR3 nucleotide sequence: TGTGCCTGGAGTCCTGGGACAGCCAACTATGGCTACACCTTC. Translated: CAWSPGTANYGYTF. This chain uses TRBV30 with TRBJ1-2; 7 bases are a match to TRBD1. Losses at the gene ends were 2 bases for V and 2 bases for J; bases not matched to a gene: 5. Germline V gene sequence: CDR1 GTSNPN, CDR2 SVGIG (reference sequence). There are 14 residues in the CDR3.

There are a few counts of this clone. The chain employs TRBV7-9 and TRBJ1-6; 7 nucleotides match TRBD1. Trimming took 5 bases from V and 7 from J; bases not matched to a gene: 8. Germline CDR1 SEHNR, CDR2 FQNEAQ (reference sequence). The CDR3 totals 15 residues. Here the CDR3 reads CASSPRQGGNSPLHF. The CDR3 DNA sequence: TGTGCCAGCAGCCCTCGACAGGGAGGGAATTCACCCCTCCACTTT.

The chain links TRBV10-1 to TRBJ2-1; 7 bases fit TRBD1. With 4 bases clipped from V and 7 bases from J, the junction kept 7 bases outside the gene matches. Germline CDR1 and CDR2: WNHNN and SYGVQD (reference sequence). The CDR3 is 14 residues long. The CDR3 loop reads CASSGTRDRNEQFF. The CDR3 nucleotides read TGCGCCAGCAGTGGGACCCGGGACAGAAATGAGCAGTTCTTC.

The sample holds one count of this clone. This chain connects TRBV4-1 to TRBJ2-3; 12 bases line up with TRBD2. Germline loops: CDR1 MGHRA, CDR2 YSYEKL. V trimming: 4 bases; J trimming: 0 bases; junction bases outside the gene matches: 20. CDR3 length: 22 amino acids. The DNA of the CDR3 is TGCGCCAGCAGCCGCTCCTCGGGCCTTCTAGCGGGAGGGTATCGAAGCACAGATACGCAGTATTTT. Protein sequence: CASSRSSGLLAGGYRSTDTQYF.

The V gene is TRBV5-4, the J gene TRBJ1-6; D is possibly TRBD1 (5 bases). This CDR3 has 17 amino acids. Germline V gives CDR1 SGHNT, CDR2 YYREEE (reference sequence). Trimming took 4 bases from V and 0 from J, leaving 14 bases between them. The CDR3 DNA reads TGTGCCAGCAGCGTGGGGGGACTGAGCTCCTATAATTCACCCCTCCACTTT. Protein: CASSVGGLSSYNSPLHF.

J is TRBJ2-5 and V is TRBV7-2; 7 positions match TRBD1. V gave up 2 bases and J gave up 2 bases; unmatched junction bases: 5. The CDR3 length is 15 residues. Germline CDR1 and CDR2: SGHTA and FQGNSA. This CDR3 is CASSLLLQGQETQYF. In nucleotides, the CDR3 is TGTGCCAGCAGCTTACTACTACAGGGGCAAGAGACCCAGTACTTC.

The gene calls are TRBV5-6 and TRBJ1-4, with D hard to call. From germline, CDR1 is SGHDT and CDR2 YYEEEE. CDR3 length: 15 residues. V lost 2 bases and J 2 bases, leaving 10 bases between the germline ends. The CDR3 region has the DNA TGTGCCAGCAGCTTCAGGCGTACGACTAATGAAAAACTGTTTTTT. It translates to CASSFRRTTNEKLFF.

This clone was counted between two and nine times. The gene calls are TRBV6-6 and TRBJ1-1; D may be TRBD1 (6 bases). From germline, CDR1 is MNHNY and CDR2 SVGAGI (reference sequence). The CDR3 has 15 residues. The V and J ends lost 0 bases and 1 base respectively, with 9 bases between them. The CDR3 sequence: CASSYSQGKNTEAFF. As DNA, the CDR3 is TGTGCCAGCAGTTACTCCCAGGGGAAGAACACTGAAGCTTTCTTT.

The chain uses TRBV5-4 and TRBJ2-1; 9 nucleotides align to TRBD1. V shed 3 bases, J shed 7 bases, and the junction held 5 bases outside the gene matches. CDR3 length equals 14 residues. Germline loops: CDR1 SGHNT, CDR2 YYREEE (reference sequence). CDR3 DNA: TGTGCCAGCAGCTCGGGACAGGGAGCGAATGAGCAGTTCTTC. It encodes CASSSGQGANEQFF.

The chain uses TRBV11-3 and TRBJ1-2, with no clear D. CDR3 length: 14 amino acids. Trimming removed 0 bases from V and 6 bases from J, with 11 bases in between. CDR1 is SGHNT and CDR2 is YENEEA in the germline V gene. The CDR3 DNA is TGTGCCAGCAGCTTAGAAGCAAGCGGGGATGGCTACACCTTC. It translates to CASSLEASGDGYTF.

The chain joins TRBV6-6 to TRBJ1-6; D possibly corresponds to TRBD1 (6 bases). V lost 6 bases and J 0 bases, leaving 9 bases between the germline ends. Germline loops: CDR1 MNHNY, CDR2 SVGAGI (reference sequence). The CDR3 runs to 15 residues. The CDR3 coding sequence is TGTGCCAGCAGGACGGACAGCTCCTATAATTCACCCCTCCACTTT. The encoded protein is CASRTDSSYNSPLHF.

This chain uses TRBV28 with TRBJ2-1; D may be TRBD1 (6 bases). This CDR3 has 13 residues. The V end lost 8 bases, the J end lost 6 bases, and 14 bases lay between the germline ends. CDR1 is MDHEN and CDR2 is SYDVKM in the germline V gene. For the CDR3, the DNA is TGTGCCAGCGGACCGACAGGAACCAATGAGCAGTTCTTC. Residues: CASGPTGTNEQFF.

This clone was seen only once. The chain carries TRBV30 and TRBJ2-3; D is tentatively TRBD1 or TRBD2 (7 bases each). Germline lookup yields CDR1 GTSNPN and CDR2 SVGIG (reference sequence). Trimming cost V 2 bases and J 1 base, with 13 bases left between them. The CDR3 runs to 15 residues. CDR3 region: CAWSKGAGGTDTQYF. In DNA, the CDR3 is TGTGCCTGGAGTAAGGGGGCGGGGGGCACAGATACGCAGTATTTT.

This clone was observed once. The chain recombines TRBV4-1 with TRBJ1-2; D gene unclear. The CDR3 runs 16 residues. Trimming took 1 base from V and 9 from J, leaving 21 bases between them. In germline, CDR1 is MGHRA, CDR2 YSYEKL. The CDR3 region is CASSQGRFSDAMRYTF. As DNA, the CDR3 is TGCGCCAGCAGCCAAGGGCGATTTTCGGACGCTATGCGCTACACCTTC.

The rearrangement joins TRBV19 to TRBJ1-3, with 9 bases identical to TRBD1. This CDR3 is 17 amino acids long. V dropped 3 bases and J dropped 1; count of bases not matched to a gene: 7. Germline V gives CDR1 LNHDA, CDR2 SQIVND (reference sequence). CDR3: CASSIQVQGASGNTIYF. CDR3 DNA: TGTGCCAGTAGTATCCAGGTACAGGGGGCATCTGGAAACACCATATATTTT.